The 14 T cell receptor beta chains below were found in one sample sequenced in a study of blood T cells in healthy people across ages. The use of a sample-barcoded 5' primer and a J-beta primer mix characterized a second PCR of roughly 6 to 11 cycles. TCRdb passed the 5' RACE reads through MiXCR, listing each CDR3 protein once. Counted here are roughly 800,000 distinct CDR3 sequences, more than 20% occurring once; the ten biggest clones make up roughly 9%. This sample also belongs to another study, concerning T cells of mothers and their children.

Sequencing was carried out using blood. The receptors come from a boy aged 5-17 years in good health.

The chain combines TRBV12-3 or TRBV12-4 with TRBJ2-6; possible D gene TRBD2, 6 bases. V was clipped by 5 bases and J by 0 bases, with 17 bases between them. The CDR3 runs to 18 residues. CDR3 sequence: CASSPGDGPSSGANVLTF. The CDR3 DNA reads as TGTGCCAGCAGTCCGGGAGACGGACCCAGCTCTGGGGCCAACGTCCTGACTTTC.

The chain is built from TRBV2 and TRBJ2-5; D unresolved. With the DNA end fitting TRBJ2-1 better, the J assignment may be wrong. The germline V gene has CDR1 SNHLY and CDR2 FYNNEI. The CDR3 has 14 amino acids. This chain's CDR3 is CASSERDLYNEQFF. CDR3 in DNA: TGTGCCAGCAGTGAACGTGATCTTTACAATGAGCAGTTCTTC.

This clonotype came up a few times. The chain recombines TRBV29-1 with TRBJ2-1, with 9 bases identical to TRBD2. This CDR3 spans 13 amino acids. V gave up 7 bases and J gave up 7 bases; unmatched junction bases: 8. Germline lookup yields CDR1 SQVTM and CDR2 ANQGSEA. The CDR3 DNA is TGCAGCGCGTCTCTAGCGGGAAGGAATGAGCAGTTCTTC. This encodes CSASLAGRNEQFF.

This clonotype was counted only a few times. The chain has TRBV28 and TRBJ2-7; TRBD1 might be the D (6 bases). The CDR3 is 15 amino acids. Trimming pared 5 bases from V and 2 bases from J, leaving 16 bases between. The germline V gene encodes CDR1 MDHEN and CDR2 SYDVKM. The CDR3 DNA follows: TGTGCCAGCAGTAAACTACAGGGAAGCGCCTACGAGCAGTACTTC. Its protein is CASSKLQGSAYEQYF.

The J gene is TRBJ2-5, the V gene TRBV7-2; D unclear. CDR3 size: 14 residues. The germline V and J ends were trimmed by 1 base and 4 bases, with 10 bases remaining between them. Germline V gene lookup returns CDR1 SGHTA and CDR2 FQGNSA. The CDR3 reads CASSLVSERETQYF. The CDR3 region has the DNA TGTGCCAGCAGCTTAGTGTCAGAACGAGAGACCCAGTACTTC.

Written as DNA, the CDR3 is TGTGCCAGCAGTCGCGGGACAGCGCTTCATGGCTACACCTTC. Protein product: CASSRGTALHGYTF. The chain carries TRBV27 and TRBJ1-2; TRBD1 matches at 7 bases. The CDR3 covers 14 residues. V lost 5 bases to trimming and J lost 6 bases; unmatched junction nucleotides: 9. Germline lookup yields CDR1 MNHEY and CDR2 SMNVEV (reference sequence).

A few counts support this clonotype. The rearrangement joins TRBV20-1 to TRBJ2-7; no firm D call. The germline V and J ends were trimmed by 0 bases and 1 base, with 7 bases remaining between them. This CDR3 region has 13 residues. The germline V gene encodes CDR1 DFQATT and CDR2 SNEGSKA (reference sequence). The CDR3 sequence: CSARDPASYEQYF. The CDR3 DNA reads as TGCAGTGCTAGAGATCCAGCGTCCTACGAGCAGTACTTC.

This clonotype was seen more than once but under ten times. V gene TRBV4-2 combines with J gene TRBJ1-2, with TRBD1 matching over 8 bases. This CDR3 region has 14 residues. The V and J ends lost 1 base and 6 bases, in that order; junction bases with no gene match: 4. The germline V gene encodes CDR1 LGHNA and CDR2 YNFKEQ. The CDR3 DNA reads TGTGCCAGCAGCCAAGTCCAGGGGGCGGATGGCTACACCTTC. Protein: CASSQVQGADGYTF.

The chain joins TRBV29-1 to TRBJ2-7; TRBD2 is a possible D gene (5 bases). Germline CDR1 is SQVTM and CDR2 is ANQGSEA. This CDR3 spans 12 amino acids. The V and J ends lost 7 bases and 3 bases respectively, with 13 bases between them. The CDR3 region has the DNA TGCAGCGCAAGCGACGGGAACTACGAGCAGTACTTC. This codes for CSASDGNYEQYF.

The chain couples TRBV5-1 to TRBJ2-5; a possible D gene is TRBD1 (5 bases). Germline loops: CDR1 SGHRS, CDR2 YFSETQ. V was trimmed by 0 bases and J by 2 bases, leaving 8 bases between them. The CDR3 spans 14 residues. The chain's CDR3 is CASSLVTEQETQYF. The DNA for the CDR3 is TGCGCCAGCAGCTTGGTGACAGAACAAGAGACCCAGTACTTC.

This clonotype was seen more than once but under ten times. The chain couples TRBV7-2 to TRBJ1-2; D perhaps matches TRBD1 (6 bases). Between the trimmed V and J ends, which lost 5 bases and 4 bases, there was a span of 14 bases. Germline CDR1 is SGHTA and CDR2 is FQGNSA. This CDR3 is 14 amino acids long. CDR3 protein: CASSLDRVAYGYTF. Here the CDR3 DNA reads TGTGCCAGCAGCCTGGACAGAGTTGCCTATGGCTACACCTTC.

This clonotype was observed a handful of times. This chain joins TRBV5-1 and TRBJ2-7; a weak D match, TRBD2 (6 bases). Germline V gene lookup returns CDR1 SGHRS and CDR2 YFSETQ. The CDR3 is 15 amino acids. The V end lost 0 bases, the J end lost 3 bases, and 13 bases lay between the germline ends. The CDR3 spells CASSLEAGNYYEQYF. CDR3 DNA sequence: TGCGCCAGCAGCTTGGAGGCGGGAAACTACTACGAGCAGTACTTC.

This clonotype was observed a few times. A read error may produce the germline difference seen at one junction end. The rearrangement uses TRBV20-1 and TRBJ1-3; D ambiguous. Germline values: CDR1 DFQATT, CDR2 SNEGSKA (reference sequence). The CDR3 sequence is 13 residues long. In DNA form, the CDR3 reads TGCAGTGCTAAGAGATCCTCTGGAGACACCATATATTTT. Protein product: CSAKRSSGDTIYF.

This clonotype was observed a handful of times. The genes are TRBV7-9 and TRBJ2-7; D possibly matches TRBD1 or TRBD2 (5 bases each). Looked up from germline, CDR1 is SEHNR and CDR2 is FQNEAQ (reference sequence). The CDR3 is 16 amino acids. V was trimmed by 2 bases and J by 2 bases, leaving 16 bases between them. CDR3 region: CASSLIPSTGPYEQYF. CDR3 in DNA: TGTGCCAGCAGCTTAATCCCCTCAACGGGACCCTACGAGCAGTACTTC.